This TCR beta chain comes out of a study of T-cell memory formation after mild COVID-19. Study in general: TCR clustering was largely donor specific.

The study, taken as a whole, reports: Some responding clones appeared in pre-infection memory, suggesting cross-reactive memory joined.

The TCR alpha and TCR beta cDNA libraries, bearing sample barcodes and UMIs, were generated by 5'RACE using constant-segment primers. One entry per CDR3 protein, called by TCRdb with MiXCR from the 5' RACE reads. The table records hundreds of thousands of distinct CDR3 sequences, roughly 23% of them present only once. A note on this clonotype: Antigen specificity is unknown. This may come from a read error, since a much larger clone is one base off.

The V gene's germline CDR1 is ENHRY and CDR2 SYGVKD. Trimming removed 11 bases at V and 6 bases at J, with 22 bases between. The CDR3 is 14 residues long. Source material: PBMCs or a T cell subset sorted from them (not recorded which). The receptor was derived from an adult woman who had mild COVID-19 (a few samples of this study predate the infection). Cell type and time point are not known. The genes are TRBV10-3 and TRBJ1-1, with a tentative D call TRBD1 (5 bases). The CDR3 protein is CAAQTVGAGAEAFF. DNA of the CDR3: TGTGCCGCCCAGACAGTGGGCGCGGGCGCTGAAGCTTTCTTT.